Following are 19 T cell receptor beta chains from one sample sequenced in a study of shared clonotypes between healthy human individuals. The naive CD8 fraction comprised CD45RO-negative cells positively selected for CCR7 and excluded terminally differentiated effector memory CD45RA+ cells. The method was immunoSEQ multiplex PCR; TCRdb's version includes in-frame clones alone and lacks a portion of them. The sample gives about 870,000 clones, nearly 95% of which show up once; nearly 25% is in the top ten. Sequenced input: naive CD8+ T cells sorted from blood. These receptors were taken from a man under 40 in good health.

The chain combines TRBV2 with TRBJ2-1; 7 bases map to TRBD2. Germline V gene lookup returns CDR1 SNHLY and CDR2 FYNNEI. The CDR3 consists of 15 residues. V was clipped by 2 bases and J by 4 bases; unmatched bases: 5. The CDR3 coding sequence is TGTGCCAGCAGTGAAAGGGTAGCGGGTTACAATGAGCAGTTCTTC. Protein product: CASSERVAGYNEQFF.

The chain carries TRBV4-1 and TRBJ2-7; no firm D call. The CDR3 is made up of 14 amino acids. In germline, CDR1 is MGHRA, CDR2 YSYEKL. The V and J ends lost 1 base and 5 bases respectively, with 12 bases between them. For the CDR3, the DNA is TGCGCCAGCAGCCAAGTTGTAGCAGTAGACGAGCAGTACTTC. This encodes CASSQVVAVDEQYF.

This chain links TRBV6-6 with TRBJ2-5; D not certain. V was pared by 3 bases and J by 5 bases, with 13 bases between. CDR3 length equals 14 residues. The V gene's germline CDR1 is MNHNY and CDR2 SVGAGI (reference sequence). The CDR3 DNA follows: TGTGCCAGCAGTTATCTCGACGGGTTGGAGACCCAGTACTTC. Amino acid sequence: CASSYLDGLETQYF.

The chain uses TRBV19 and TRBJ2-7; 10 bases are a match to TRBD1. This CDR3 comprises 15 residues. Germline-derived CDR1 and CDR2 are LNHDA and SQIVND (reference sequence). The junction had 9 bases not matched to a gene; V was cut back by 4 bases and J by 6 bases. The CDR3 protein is CASSTDRGPGSEQYF. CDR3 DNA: TGTGCCAGTAGTACTGACAGGGGGCCTGGTAGCGAGCAGTACTTC.

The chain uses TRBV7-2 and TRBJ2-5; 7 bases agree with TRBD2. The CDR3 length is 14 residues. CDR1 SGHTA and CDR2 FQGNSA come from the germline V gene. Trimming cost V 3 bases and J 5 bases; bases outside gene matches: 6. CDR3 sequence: CASSFGGSWETQYF. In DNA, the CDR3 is TGTGCCAGCAGCTTTGGCGGGAGTTGGGAGACCCAGTACTTC.

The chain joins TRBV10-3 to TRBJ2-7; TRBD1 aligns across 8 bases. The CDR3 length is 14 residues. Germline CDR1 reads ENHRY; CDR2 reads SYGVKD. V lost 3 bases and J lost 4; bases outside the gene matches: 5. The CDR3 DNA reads TGTGCCATCAGTGACCGGGGACAGGCTTACGAGCAGTACTTC. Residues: CAISDRGQAYEQYF.

The CDR3 nucleotides are TGCAGCGTAATGGACAGGGGAGACGAGCAGTACTTC. Translated, it gives CSVMDRGDEQYF. The chain couples TRBV29-1 to TRBJ2-7; 9 bases fit TRBD1. The CDR3 consists of 12 residues. Germline V gene lookup returns CDR1 SQVTM and CDR2 ANQGSEA. J lost 5 bases, V lost 6 bases, and 5 bases had no gene match.

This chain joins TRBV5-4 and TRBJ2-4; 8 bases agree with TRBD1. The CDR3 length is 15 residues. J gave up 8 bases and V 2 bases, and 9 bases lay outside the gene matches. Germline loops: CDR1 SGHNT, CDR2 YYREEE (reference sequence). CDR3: CASSLVGQGTDIQYF. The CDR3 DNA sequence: TGTGCCAGCAGCTTAGTCGGACAGGGTACGGACATTCAGTACTTC.

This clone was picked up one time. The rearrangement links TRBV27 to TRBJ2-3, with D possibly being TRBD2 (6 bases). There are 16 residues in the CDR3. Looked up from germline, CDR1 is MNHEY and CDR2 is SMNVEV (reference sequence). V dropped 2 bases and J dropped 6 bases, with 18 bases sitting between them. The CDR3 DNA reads TGTGCCAGCAGTTTAGAGGTTGGGGGGAATTCCGATACGCAGTATTTT. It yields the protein CASSLEVGGNSDTQYF.

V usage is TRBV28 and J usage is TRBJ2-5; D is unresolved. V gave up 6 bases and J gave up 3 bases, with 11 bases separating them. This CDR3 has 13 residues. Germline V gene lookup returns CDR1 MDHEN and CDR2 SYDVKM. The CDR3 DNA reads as TGTGCCAGCAGCAGTAGAGCAAAAGAGACCCAGTACTTC. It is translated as CASSSRAKETQYF.

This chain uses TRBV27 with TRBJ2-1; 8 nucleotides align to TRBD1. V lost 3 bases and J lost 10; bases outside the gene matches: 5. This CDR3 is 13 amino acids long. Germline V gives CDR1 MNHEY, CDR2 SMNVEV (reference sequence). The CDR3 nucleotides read TGTGCCAGCAGTTTTGCGACAGGGGCAGAGCAGTTCTTC. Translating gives CASSFATGAEQFF.

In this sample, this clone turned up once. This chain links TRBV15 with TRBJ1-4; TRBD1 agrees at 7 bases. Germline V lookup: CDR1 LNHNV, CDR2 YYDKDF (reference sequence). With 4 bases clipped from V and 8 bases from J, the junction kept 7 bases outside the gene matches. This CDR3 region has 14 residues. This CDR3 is CATSTGQAREKLFF. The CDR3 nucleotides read TGTGCCACCAGCACCGGACAGGCTAGAGAAAAACTGTTTTTT. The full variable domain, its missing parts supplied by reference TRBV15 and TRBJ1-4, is DAMVIQNPRYQVTQFGKPVTLSCSQTLNHNVMYWYQQKSSQAPKLLFHYYDKDFNNEADTPDNFQSRRPNTSFCFLDIRSPGLGDTAMYLCATSTGQAREKLFFGSGTQLSVL.

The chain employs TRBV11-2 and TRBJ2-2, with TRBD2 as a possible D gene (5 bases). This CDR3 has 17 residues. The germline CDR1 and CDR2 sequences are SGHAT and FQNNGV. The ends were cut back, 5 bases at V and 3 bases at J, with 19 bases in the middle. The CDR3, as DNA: TGTGCCAGCAGCACGACTGACGGGAATAGTTACACCGGGGAGCTGTTTTTT. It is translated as CASSTTDGNSYTGELFF.

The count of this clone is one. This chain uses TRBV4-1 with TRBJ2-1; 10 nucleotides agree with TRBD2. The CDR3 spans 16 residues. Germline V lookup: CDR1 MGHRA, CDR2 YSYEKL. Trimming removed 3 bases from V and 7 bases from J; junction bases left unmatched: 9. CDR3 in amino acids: CASSQGTSGTNNEQFF. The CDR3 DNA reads TGCGCCAGCAGCCAGGGTACTAGCGGGACGAATAATGAGCAGTTCTTC.

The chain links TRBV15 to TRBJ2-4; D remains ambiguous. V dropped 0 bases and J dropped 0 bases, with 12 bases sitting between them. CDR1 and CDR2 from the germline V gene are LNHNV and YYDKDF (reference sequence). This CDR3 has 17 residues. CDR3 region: CATSRDGRVTAKNIQYF. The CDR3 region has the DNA TGTGCCACCAGCAGAGATGGACGGGTAACAGCCAAAAACATTCAGTACTTC.

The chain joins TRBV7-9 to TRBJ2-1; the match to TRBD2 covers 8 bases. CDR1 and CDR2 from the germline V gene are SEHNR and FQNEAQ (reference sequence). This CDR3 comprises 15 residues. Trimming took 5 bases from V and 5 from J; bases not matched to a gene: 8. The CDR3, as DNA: TGTGCCAGCAGCCCCCTAGCGGGCCCAGACAATGAGCAGTTCTTC. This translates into CASSPLAGPDNEQFF. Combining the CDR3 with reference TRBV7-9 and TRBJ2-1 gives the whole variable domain DTGVSQNPRHKITKRGQNVTFRCDPISEHNRLYWYRQTLGQGPEFLTYFQNEAQLEKSRLLSDRFSAERPKGSFSTLEIQRTEQGDSAMYLCASSPLAGPDNEQFFGPGTRLTVL.

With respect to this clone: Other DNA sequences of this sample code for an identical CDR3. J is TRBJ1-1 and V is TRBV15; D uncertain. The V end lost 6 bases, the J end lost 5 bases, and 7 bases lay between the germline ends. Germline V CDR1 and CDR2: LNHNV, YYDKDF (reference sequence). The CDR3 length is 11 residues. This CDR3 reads CATSLGTEAFF. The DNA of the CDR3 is TGTGCCACCAGTCTGGGAACTGAAGCTTTCTTT.

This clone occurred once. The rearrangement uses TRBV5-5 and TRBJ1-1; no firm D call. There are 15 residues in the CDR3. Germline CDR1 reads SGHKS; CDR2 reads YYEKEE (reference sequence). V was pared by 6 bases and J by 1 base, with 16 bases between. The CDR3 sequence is CASIQGLRENTEAFF. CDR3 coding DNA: TGTGCCAGCATCCAAGGGCTTAGGGAGAACACTGAAGCTTTCTTT.

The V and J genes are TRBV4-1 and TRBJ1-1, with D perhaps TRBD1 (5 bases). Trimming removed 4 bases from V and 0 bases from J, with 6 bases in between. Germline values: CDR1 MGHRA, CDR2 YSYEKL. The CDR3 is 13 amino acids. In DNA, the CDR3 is TGCGCCAGCAGCCGACAGATGAACACTGAAGCTTTCTTT. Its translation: CASSRQMNTEAFF.